A single sample gave rise to the 10 T cell receptor beta chains below, sequenced in a study of T-cell reconstitution after alpha-beta-depleted transplantation in children (dated by TCRdb to about 2016). Library preparation employed PCR. The sequencer listed for this sample is Illumina HiSeq 2500. TCR libraries were prepared with molecular barcoding, using unique molecular identifiers to normalize TCRbeta repertoire quantification. Using fastp at Q25 and MiXCR, TCRdb reprocessed the public reads and kept productive beta chains. Every distinct CDR3 protein forms one entry, paired with its most common genes and DNA. The sample table shows 500,000 to 600,000 distinct CDR3 sequences, and about a quarter are seen once. The ten largest clones add up to about 35% of the sample. Sample treatment or condition, as interpreted from the label and publication: allogeneic hematopoietic cell transplantation with graft depleted of TCRalphabeta T cells and CD19 B cells.

The material sequenced was PBMCs, taken before TCRalphabeta/CD19-depleted stem cell transplant. Receptors were obtained from a boy under three years old with Wiskott-Aldrich syndrome, due to receive a stem cell transplant.

The chain has TRBV2 and TRBJ2-7, with 12 bases that match TRBD1. With 4 bases clipped from V and 3 bases from J, the junction kept 7 bases outside the gene matches. Germline assignment: CDR1 SNHLY and CDR2 FYNNEI. The CDR3 length is 16 residues. In DNA form, the CDR3 reads TGTGCCAGCAGTGGGGGACAGGGGGCATCGATCTACGAGCAGTACTTC. Its protein product is CASSGGQGASIYEQYF.

This clonotype came up a few times. This rearrangement joins TRBV6-1 to TRBJ2-7; 14 bases are shared with TRBD2. Germline lookup yields CDR1 MNHNS and CDR2 SASEGT. V lost 11 bases, J lost 1 base, and 10 bases stayed unmatched. The CDR3 is 16 residues long. The CDR3 coding sequence is TGTGCCGCCTCAGGGACTAGCGGGAGAAGTTCCTACGAGCAGTACTTC. It specifies CAASGTSGRSSYEQYF.

The V gene is TRBV7-9, the J gene TRBJ1-6; possible D gene TRBD1, 6 bases. Looked up from germline, CDR1 is SEHNR and CDR2 is FQNEAQ (reference sequence). The CDR3 has 14 residues. V was cut by 2 bases and J by 10 bases, with 12 bases left in between. This CDR3 is CASSLRGIGSPLHF. CDR3 bases: TGTGCCAGCAGCTTAAGGGGGATCGGCTCACCCCTCCACTTT.

This clonotype was detected only a few times. The chain recombines TRBV5-1 with TRBJ2-2; no reliable D call. This CDR3 contains 16 residues. Between the trimmed V and J ends, which lost 0 bases and 6 bases, there was a span of 15 bases. CDR1 and CDR2 (germline): SGHRS, YFSETQ. The CDR3 sequence is CASSLGLRIPAGELFF. Written as DNA, the CDR3 is TGCGCCAGCAGCTTGGGGCTGCGGATCCCAGCCGGGGAGCTGTTTTTT.

The chain has TRBV12-3 or TRBV12-4 and TRBJ1-2; TRBD1 matches at 10 bases. Trimming removed 8 bases from V and 5 bases from J; junction bases left unmatched: 5. CDR3 length equals 13 residues. The CDR3 DNA is TGTGCCAGCTGCCCGGGACAGGGGTATGGCTACACCTTC. Protein product: CASCPGQGYGYTF.

V usage is TRBV9 and J usage is TRBJ1-3; D uncertain. V lost 0 bases and J lost 3, with 13 bases in between. There are 16 residues in the CDR3. Germline CDR1 is SGDLS and CDR2 is YYNGEE. CDR3 loop: CASSVDARIFGNTIYF. In nucleotides, the CDR3 is TGTGCCAGCAGCGTAGACGCCAGGATTTTTGGAAACACCATATATTTT.

This chain connects TRBV10-3 to TRBJ2-1; the D gene is possibly TRBD1 (5 bases). Germline V gene lookup returns CDR1 ENHRY and CDR2 SYGVKD. The CDR3 is 16 amino acids. Trimming took 6 bases from V and 3 from J, leaving 18 bases between them. Written as DNA, the CDR3 is TGTGCCATCAGGAGCCGTCTAGGGGTTGTCTACAATGAGCAGTTCTTC. Encoded protein: CAIRSRLGVVYNEQFF.

In DNA, the CDR3 is TGCGCCAGCAGCTTGAAGGGTTCGGAGACCCAGTACTTC. This encodes CASSLKGSETQYF. The V call is TRBV5-1, the J call TRBJ2-5, with D uncertain. The germline gives CDR1 SGHRS, CDR2 YFSETQ. The CDR3 covers 13 residues. The V gene lost 1 base and the J gene lost 5 bases, with 9 bases spanning the gap.

The chain uses TRBV6-1 and TRBJ2-2; D unresolved. The CDR3 contains 14 residues. The V end lost 0 bases, the J end lost 7 bases, and 9 bases lay between the germline ends. CDR1 and CDR2 from the germline V gene are MNHNS and SASEGT. CDR3 in amino acids: CASSEARSIGELFF. In DNA form, the CDR3 reads TGTGCCAGCAGTGAAGCGCGATCTATCGGGGAGCTGTTTTTT.

The chain is built from TRBV5-1 and TRBJ1-1; 7 nucleotides line up with TRBD1. V shed 4 bases, J shed 7 bases, and the junction held 13 bases outside the gene matches. The CDR3 is made up of 15 amino acids. Per the germline V gene, CDR1 is SGHRS and CDR2 is YFSETQ. CDR3 amino acids: CASSPPRTGAVEAFF. The CDR3 nucleotides read TGCGCCAGCAGCCCTCCCCGGACAGGCGCGGTTGAAGCTTTCTTT.